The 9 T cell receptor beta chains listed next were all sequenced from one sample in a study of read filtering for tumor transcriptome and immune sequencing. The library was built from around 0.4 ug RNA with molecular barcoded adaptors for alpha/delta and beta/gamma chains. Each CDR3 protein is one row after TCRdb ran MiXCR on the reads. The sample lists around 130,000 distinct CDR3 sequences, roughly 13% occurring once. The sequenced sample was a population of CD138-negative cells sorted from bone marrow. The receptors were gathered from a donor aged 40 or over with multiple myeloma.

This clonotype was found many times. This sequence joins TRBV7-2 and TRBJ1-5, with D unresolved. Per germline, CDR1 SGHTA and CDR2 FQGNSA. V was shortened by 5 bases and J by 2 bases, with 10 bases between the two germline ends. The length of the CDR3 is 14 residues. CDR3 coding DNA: TGTGCCAGCAGCCGAGGGTGGGGCAATCAGCCCCAGCATTTT. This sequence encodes CASSRGWGNQPQHF.

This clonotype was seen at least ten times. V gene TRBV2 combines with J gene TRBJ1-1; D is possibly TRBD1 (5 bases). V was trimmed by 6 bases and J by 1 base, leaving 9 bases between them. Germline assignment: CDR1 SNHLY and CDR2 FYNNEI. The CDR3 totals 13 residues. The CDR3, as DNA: TGTGCCAGCAGGCGGGACTCGAACACTGAAGCTTTCTTT. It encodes CASRRDSNTEAFF.

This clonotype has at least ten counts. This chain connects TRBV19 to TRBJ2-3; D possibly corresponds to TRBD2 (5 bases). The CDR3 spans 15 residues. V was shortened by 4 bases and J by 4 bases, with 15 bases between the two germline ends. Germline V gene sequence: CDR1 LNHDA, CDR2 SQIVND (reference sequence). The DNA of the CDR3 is TGTGCCAGTAGTACCCAAGGGAGTTCGGCAGATACGCAGTATTTT. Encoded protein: CASSTQGSSADTQYF.

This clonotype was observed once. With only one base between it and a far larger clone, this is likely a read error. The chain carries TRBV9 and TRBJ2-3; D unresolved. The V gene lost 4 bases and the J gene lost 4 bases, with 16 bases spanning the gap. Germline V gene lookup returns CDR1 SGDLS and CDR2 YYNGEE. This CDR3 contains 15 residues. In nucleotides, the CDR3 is TGTGCCAGCAGCCCAGGTGAAGGCCACCCAGATACGCAGTATTTT. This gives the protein CASSPGEGHPDTQYF.

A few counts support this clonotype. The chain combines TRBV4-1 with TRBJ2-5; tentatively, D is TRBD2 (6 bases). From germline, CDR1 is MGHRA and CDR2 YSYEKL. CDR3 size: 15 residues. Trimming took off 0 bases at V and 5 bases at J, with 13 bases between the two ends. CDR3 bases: TGCGCCAGCAGCCAAGAGTGGGGCGGGAAGGAGACCCAGTACTTC. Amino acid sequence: CASSQEWGGKETQYF.

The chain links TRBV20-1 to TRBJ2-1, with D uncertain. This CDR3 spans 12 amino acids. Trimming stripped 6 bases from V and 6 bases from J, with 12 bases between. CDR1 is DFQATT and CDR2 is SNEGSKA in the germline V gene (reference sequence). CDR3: CSALVESNEQFF. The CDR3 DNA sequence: TGCAGTGCCCTTGTGGAGTCCAATGAGCAGTTCTTC.

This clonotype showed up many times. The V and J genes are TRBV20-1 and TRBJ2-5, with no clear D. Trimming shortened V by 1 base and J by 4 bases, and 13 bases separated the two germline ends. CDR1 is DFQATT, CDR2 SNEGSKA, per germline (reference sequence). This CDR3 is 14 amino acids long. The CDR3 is CSARASDSSETQYF. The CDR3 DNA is TGCAGTGCTAGAGCCAGCGATAGCTCAGAGACCCAGTACTTC.

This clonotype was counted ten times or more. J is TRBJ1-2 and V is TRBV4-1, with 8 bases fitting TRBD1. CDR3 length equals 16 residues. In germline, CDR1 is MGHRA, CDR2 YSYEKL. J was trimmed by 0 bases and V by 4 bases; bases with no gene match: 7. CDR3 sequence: CASSRSTGASNYGYTF. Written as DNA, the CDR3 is TGCGCCAGCAGCCGTTCGACAGGGGCGTCTAACTATGGCTACACCTTC.

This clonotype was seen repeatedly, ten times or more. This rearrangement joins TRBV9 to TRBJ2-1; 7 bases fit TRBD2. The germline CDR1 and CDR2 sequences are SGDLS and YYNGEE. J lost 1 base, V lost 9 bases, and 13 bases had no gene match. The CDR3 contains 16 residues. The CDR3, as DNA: TGTGCCACCTCCTTAGGGGCACTAGCGTCCTACAATGAGCAGTTCTTC. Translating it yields CATSLGALASYNEQFF.